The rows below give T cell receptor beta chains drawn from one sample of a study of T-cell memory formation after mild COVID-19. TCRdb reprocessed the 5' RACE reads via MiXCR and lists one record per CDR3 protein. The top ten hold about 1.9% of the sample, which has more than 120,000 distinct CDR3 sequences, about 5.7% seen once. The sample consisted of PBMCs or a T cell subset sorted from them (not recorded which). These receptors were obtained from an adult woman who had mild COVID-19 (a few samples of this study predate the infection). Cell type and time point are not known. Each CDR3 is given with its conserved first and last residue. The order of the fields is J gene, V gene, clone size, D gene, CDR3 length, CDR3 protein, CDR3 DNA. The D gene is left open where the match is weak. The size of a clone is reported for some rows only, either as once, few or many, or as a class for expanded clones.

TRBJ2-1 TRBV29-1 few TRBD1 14 CSTTGGSSYNEQFF TGCAGCACCACAGGGGGCAGTTCCTACAATGAGCAGTTCTTC
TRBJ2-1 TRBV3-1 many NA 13 CASSQPNPAGLYF TGTGCCAGCAGCCAACCAAACCCGGCGGGACTGTACTTC
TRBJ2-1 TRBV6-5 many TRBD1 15 CASRPDRGRSNEQFF TGTGCCAGCAGACCGGACAGGGGAAGATCCAATGAGCAGTTCTTC
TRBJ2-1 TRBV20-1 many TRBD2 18 CSARVRLAGGHGYNEQFF TGCAGTGCTAGAGTAAGACTAGCGGGGGGGCACGGCTACAATGAGCAGTTCTTC
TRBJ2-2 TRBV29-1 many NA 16 CSVARPGYRHTGELFF TGCAGCGTTGCCCGACCAGGGTATCGGCACACCGGGGAGCTGTTTTTT
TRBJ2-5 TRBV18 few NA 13 CASSPGASGAQYF TGTGCCAGCTCACCAGGGGCCTCAGGGGCCCAGTACTTC
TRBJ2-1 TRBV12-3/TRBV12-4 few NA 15 CASAIARGPNNEQFF TGTGCCAGCGCCATCGCTCGGGGGCCGAACAATGAGCAGTTCTTC
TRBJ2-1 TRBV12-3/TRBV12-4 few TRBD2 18 CASRTGTSGRAVWNEQFF TGTGCCAGCAGAACCGGGACTAGCGGGAGGGCCGTATGGAATGAGCAGTTCTTC
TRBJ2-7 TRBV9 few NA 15 CASSVTAGHSYEQYF TGTGCCAGCAGCGTAACAGCGGGACATTCCTACGAGCAGTACTTC
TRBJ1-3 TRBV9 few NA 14 CASSVQGSGNTIYF TGTGCCAGCAGCGTACAGGGGTCTGGAAACACCATATATTTT
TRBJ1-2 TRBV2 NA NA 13 CASSGQSNYGYTF TGTGCCAGCAGTGGACAGTCTAACTATGGCTACACCTTC
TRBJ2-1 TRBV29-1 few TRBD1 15 CSVEKGQGSYNEQFF TGCAGCGTTGAAAAGGGACAGGGGTCCTACAATGAGCAGTTCTTC
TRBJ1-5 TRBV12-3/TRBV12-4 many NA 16 CASSPRQGSGNQPQHF TGTGCCAGCAGTCCAAGGCAGGGGTCGGGCAATCAGCCCCAGCATTTT
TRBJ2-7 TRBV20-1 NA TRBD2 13 CSAPTSGGREQYF TGCAGTGCTCCGACTAGCGGGGGGCGTGAGCAGTACTTC
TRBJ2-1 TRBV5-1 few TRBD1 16 CASSPDRDSPYNEQFF TGCGCCAGCAGCCCCGACCGGGACAGCCCTTACAATGAGCAGTTCTTC
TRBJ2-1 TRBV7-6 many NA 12 CASSPSYNEQFF TGTGCCAGCAGCCCCTCCTACAATGAGCAGTTCTTC
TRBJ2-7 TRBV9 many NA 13 CASSVKVDGEQYF TGTGCCAGCAGCGTCAAGGTCGACGGCGAGCAGTACTTC
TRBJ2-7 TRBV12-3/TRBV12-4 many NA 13 CASSRTVSYEQYF TGTGCCAGCAGTCGGACGGTCTCCTACGAGCAGTACTTC
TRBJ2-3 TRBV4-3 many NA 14 CASSQQPGTSAQYF TGCGCCAGCAGCCAACAGCCTGGGACTTCCGCTCAGTATTTT
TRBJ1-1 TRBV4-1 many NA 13 CASSLGGSTEAFF TGCGCCAGCAGCCTGGGGGGGAGCACTGAAGCTTTCTTT
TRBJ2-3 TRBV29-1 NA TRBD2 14 CSVANGGAADTQYF TGCAGCGTGGCGAACGGGGGGGCCGCAGATACGCAGTATTTT
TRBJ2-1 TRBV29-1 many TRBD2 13 CSVEDQSGTKQFF TGCAGCGTTGAAGATCAAAGCGGGACTAAGCAGTTCTTC
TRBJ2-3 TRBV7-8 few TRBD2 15 CASRYSGSGTDTQYF TGTGCCAGCAGGTATAGCGGGAGTGGCACAGATACGCAGTATTTT
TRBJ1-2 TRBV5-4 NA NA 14 CASSLLGMEYGYTF TGTGCCAGCAGCTTGCTCGGGATGGAATATGGCTACACCTTC
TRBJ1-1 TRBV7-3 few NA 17 CASSLERISGQHTEAFF TGTGCCAGCAGCTTGGAGAGAATTTCCGGACAGCACACTGAAGCTTTCTTT
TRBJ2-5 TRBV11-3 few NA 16 CASSPGGQREEETQYF TGTGCCAGCAGCCCAGGGGGCCAGCGGGAAGAAGAGACCCAGTACTTC
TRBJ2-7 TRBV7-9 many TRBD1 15 CASSLVGTGAYEQYF TGTGCCAGCAGCTTAGTCGGGACAGGGGCCTACGAGCAGTACTTC
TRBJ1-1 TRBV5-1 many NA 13 CASSRGRDTEAFF TGCGCCAGCTCAAGGGGGAGGGACACTGAAGCTTTCTTT
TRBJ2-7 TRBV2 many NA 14 CASSAGEIRLEQYF TGTGCCAGCAGTGCCGGAGAAATTCGCTTAGAGCAGTACTTC